This section outlines one TCR beta chain sequence together with its context. This sample stems from a study of blood T cells in healthy people across ages. The length of the CDR3 is 15 residues. Trimming took off 5 bases at V and 7 bases at J, with 20 bases between the two ends. A second PCR, run for roughly 7 to 12 cycles, used a sample-barcoded 5' primer plus a J-beta primer mix. From the 5' RACE reads, TCRdb called clonotypes with MiXCR, one entry per CDR3 protein. The sample lists 1.4 million to 1.5 million distinct CDR3 sequences, 35% to 45% seen once, with 7.9% in the top ten. V gene TRBV12-3 or TRBV12-4 combines with J gene TRBJ1-2, with D hard to call. The origin of this receptor is a woman aged 18-35 years in good health. The sample consisted of blood. CDR3 DNA: TGTGCCAGCAGTCGGCTAGCTCAGTTGGACGCTGGCTACACCTTC. This sequence encodes CASSRLAQLDAGYTF.